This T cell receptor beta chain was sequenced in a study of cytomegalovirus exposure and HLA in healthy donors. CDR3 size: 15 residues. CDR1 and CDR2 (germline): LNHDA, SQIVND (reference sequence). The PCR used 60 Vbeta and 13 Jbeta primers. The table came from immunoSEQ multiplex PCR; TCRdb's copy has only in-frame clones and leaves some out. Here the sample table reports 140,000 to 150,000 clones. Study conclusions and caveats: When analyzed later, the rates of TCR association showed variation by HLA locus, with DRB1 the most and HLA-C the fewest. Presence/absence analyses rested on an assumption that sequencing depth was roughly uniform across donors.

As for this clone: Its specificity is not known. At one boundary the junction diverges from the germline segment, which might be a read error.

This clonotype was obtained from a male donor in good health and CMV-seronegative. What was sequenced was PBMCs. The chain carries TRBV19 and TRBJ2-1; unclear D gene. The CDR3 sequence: CASSMTRSSDNEQFF. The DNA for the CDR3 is TGTGCCAGTAGTATGACAAGAAGCTCCGACAATGAGCAGTTCTTC.